The 6 T cell receptor beta chains in this list originate from one sample, sequenced in a study of beta chain features in type 1 diabetes. Of the isolated RNA, all was reverse transcribed, and so the sequenced material was expressed TCRB transcripts. Assay: immunoSEQ multiplex PCR; the TCRdb copy retains only in-frame clones and omits some. The sample comprises some 900,000 clones, 17% of which are singletons, and about 0.02% rests with the top ten. Input material: naive CD4+ T cells from blood. All receptors derive from a woman aged 18-29 years in good health.

A few counts support this clone. This rearrangement joins TRBV9 to TRBJ2-5, with D uncertain. V was shortened by 1 base and J by 1 base, with 14 bases between the two germline ends. The V gene's germline CDR1 is SGDLS and CDR2 YYNGEE. The CDR3 spans 16 residues. The CDR3 protein is CASSVSANFAQETQYF. In DNA form, the CDR3 reads TGTGCCAGCAGCGTAAGTGCGAATTTCGCCCAAGAGACCCAGTACTTC. The full variable domain, completed using reference TRBV9 and TRBJ2-5, is DSGVTQTPKHLITATGQRVTLRCSPRSGDLSVYWYQQSLDQGLQFLIQYYNGEERAKGNILERFSAQQFPDLHSELNLSSLELGDSALYFCASSVSANFAQETQYFGPGTRLLVL.

As regards this clone: An end of the junction does not agree with germline; a read error may underlie this. The chain has TRBV28 and TRBJ2-1, with 11 bases that match TRBD2. CDR3 length: 15 residues. Germline V lookup: CDR1 MDHEN, CDR2 SYDVKM. CDR3 coding DNA: TGTGCCAGCGCCTTTCTAGCGGGAGGCCGCAATAAGCAGTTCTTC. Translation: CASAFLAGGRNKQFF.

The chain carries TRBV9 and TRBJ2-2, with 11 bases matching TRBD2. The germline V gene has CDR1 SGDLS and CDR2 YYNGEE. There are 18 residues in the CDR3. Losses at the gene ends were 4 bases for V and 1 base for J; bases not matched to a gene: 9. CDR3 amino acids: CASSPRYSGRVNTGELFF. The DNA for the CDR3 is TGTGCCAGCAGCCCCCGGTATAGCGGGAGGGTGAACACCGGGGAGCTGTTTTTT.

The gene calls are TRBV6-6 and TRBJ1-4; D is uncertain. Per the germline V gene, CDR1 is MNHNY and CDR2 is SVGAGI (reference sequence). With 8 bases removed from V and 2 bases from J, the gap between germline ends came to 12 bases. CDR3 length: 14 residues. DNA for the CDR3: TGTGCCAGCGCCCTTGAGGAGACTAATGAAAAACTGTTTTTT. This sequence encodes CASALEETNEKLFF.

This chain uses TRBV2 with TRBJ2-1, with a possible D match to TRBD1 (5 bases). CDR3 length equals 14 residues. V was pared by 6 bases and J by 5 bases, with 14 bases between. Germline V CDR1 and CDR2: SNHLY, FYNNEI. The CDR3 sequence is CASRSETANNEQFF. The CDR3 DNA sequence: TGTGCCAGCAGGAGTGAGACAGCTAACAATGAGCAGTTCTTC.

The rearrangement uses TRBV6-5 and TRBJ2-7, with TRBD1 matching 8 bases. After removal of 5 bases from V and 4 bases from J, the junction contained 4 bases not matched to a gene. Germline values: CDR1 MNHEY, CDR2 SVGAGI. The CDR3 sequence is 13 residues long. CDR3 protein: CASSRTGQYEQYF. CDR3 DNA sequence: TGTGCCAGCAGTAGGACAGGGCAGTACGAGCAGTACTTC.